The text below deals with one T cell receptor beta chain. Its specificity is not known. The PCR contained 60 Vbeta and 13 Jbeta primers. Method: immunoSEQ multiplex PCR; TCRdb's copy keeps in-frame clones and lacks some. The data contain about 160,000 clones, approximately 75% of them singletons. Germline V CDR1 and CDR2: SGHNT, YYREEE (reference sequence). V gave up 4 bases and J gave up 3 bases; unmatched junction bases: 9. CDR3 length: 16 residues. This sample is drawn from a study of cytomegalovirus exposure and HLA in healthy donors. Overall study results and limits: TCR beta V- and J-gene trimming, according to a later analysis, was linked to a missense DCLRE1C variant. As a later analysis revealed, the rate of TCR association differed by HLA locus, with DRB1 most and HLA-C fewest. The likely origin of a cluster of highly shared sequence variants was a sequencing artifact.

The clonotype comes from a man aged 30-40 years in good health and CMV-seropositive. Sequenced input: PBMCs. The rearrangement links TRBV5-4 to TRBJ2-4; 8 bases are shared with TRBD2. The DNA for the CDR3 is TGTGCCAGCAGCCCCCACGGGGGGGTCGACAAAAACATTCAGTACTTC. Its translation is CASSPHGGVDKNIQYF.